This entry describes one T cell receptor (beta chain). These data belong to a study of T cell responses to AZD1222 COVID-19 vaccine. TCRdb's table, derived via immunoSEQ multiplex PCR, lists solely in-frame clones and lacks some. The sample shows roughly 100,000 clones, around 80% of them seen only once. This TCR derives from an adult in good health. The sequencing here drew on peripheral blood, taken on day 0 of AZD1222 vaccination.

The CDR3 DNA reads TGTGCCAGCAGTTTATCTGGCAGGGGGCAAGGGGAGCTGTTTTTT. As protein: CASSLSGRGQGELFF. The chain recombines TRBV27 with TRBJ2-2; 8 bases agree with TRBD1. The CDR3 length is 15 residues. Germline V gene data show CDR1 as MNHEY and CDR2 as SMNVEV (reference sequence). V lost 0 bases, J lost 8 bases, and 5 bases stayed unmatched.